These T cell receptor beta chains were read from a single sample in a study of shared clonotypes between healthy human individuals. Assay used: immunoSEQ multiplex PCR; TCRdb lists only in-frame clones, some missing. The sample has roughly 810,000 clones, roughly 96% seen once. The sample consisted of naive CD8+ T cells sorted from blood. The receptors here all came from a man aged 25-45 years in good health. CDR3s include the opening cysteine and the closing phenylalanine or tryptophan. The D gene is left open where the match is weak. Only part of the rows carry a size: once, few, many, or a class if the clone is expanded.

cdr3_nt cdr3_aa j_call v_call clone_size d_call
TGTGCCAGCGCTCTCGTTAGCGGGATAAAAGAGACCCAGTACTTC CASALVSGIKETQYF TRBJ2-5 TRBV5-6 . TRBD2
TGTGCCAGCAGCGGATATAGCAATCAGCCCCAGCATTTT CASSGYSNQPQHF TRBJ1-5 TRBV27 . .
TGCGCCAGCAGTGAGGGTGGGACTAGCGGGAGGCGCGGGGAGACCCAGTACTTC CASSEGGTSGRRGETQYF TRBJ2-5 TRBV10-2 . TRBD2
TGTGCCAGCATTTCACGTGACGGGATGAACACTGAAGCTTTCTTT CASISRDGMNTEAFF TRBJ1-1 TRBV7-9 . .
TGCGCCAGCAGTGAGGGGTGGAACACCGGGGAGCTGTTTTTT CASSEGWNTGELFF TRBJ2-2 TRBV10-1 . .
TGTGCCAGCAGCTTAGGACTAGCCCCGCACACCGGGGAGCTGTTTTTT CASSLGLAPHTGELFF TRBJ2-2 TRBV11-2 . TRBD2
TGTGCCAGCAGCCGCGGACCAGGGAAGAGCACTGAAGCTTTCTTT CASSRGPGKSTEAFF TRBJ1-1 TRBV11-3 . .
TGTGCCAGCAGTTATGGCGGGACCACCTACGAGCAGTACTTC CASSYGGTTYEQYF TRBJ2-7 TRBV28 . .
TGTGCCAGCAGCTTGGCGGACTTATCTTCTCAGTTCTTC CASSLADLSSQFF TRBJ2-1 TRBV5-4 . .
TGCGCCAGCAGTCTTTGGTTAGGGTTCCAAGAGACCCAGTACTTC CASSLWLGFQETQYF TRBJ2-5 TRBV10-2 . .
TGCGCCAGCAGCTTTTCGCGGGAGGGCCTCAGATCCGAGCAGTACTTC CASSFSREGLRSEQYF TRBJ2-7 TRBV5-1 once TRBD2
TGCGCCAGCAGCCAAGACAGGGGGGCCGAGCAGTACTTC CASSQDRGAEQYF TRBJ2-7 TRBV4-1 . .
TGTGCCAGCAGCTCTCCTTACGAGCAGTACTTC CASSSPYEQYF TRBJ2-7 TRBV7-9 . .